Listed below are T cell receptor beta chains from one sample, sequenced in a study of blood T cell repertoires in COVID-19. Sequenced by immunoSEQ multiplex PCR; TCRdb stores in-frame clones only, minus some. The sample includes roughly 240,000 clones, more than 80% of them seen just once. Sequencing was performed on PBMCs or T cells enriched from blood (not recorded which). Every receptor here comes from a man aged 50 to 60 who had been exposed to COVID-19. CDR3s include the opening cysteine and the closing phenylalanine or tryptophan. The D gene is left open where the match is weak. Rows give clone size only sometimes, using once, few, many, or a class for an expanded clone.

>-|TRBV27|TRBJ1-3|TRBD1
TGTGCCAGCAGTCGTCACAGGGGGCCCGGAAACACCATATATTTT
CASSRHRGPGNTIYF
>-|TRBV5-1|TRBJ2-3|-
TGCGCCAGCGCTTTCCGGAGCGAAGATACGCAGTATTTT
CASAFRSEDTQYF
>-|TRBV4-1|TRBJ1-5|TRBD1
TGCGCCAGCAGCCAAGATAACAGGGGAGGCAATCAGCCCCAGCATTTT
CASSQDNRGGNQPQHF
>-|TRBV7-9|TRBJ1-5|-
TGTGCCAGCAGCCGGTTTAATCAGCCCCAGCATTTT
CASSRFNQPQHF
>-|TRBV24-1|TRBJ2-1|-
TGTGCCACCAGTGATCCCACAGTTGAGCATAGTGGCTCCTACAATGAGCAGTTCTTC
CATSDPTVEHSGSYNEQFF
>-|TRBV6-5|TRBJ2-1|TRBD1
TGTGCCAGCAGTAGTCCCGGGACAGGTTTTGAGCAGTTCTTC
CASSSPGTGFEQFF
>-|TRBV5-5|TRBJ1-6|-
TGTGCCAGCAGCCATCATACAGTGAATTCACCCCTCCACTTT
CASSHHTVNSPLHF
>-|TRBV5-1|TRBJ1-1|TRBD1
TGCGCCAGCAGCCCGGAGCCGGGACAGGGTTTCACTGAAGCTTTCTTT
CASSPEPGQGFTEAFF
>-|TRBV10-3|TRBJ1-3|-
TGTGCCATCAGTGGGCCCCGAGGAGGTTCTCACTCTGGAAACACCATATATTTT
CAISGPRGGSHSGNTIYF
>-|TRBV10-3|TRBJ1-2|-
TGTGCCATCAGTGAGTCCGGACAACCTAACTATGGCTACACCTTC
CAISESGQPNYGYTF
>-|TRBV27|TRBJ2-6|-
TGTGCCAGCAGGGCGACAAGCTCTGGGGCCAACGTCCTGACTTTC
CASRATSSGANVLTF
>once|TRBV5-1|TRBJ1-1|TRBD1
TGCGCCAGCAGCAGACGGACAGGGGTGAACACTGAAGCTTTCTTT
CASSRRTGVNTEAFF
>-|TRBV28|TRBJ1-2|-
TGTGCCAGCAGTCAGGCGGGCTATGGCTACACCTTC
CASSQAGYGYTF
>-|TRBV4-1|TRBJ1-6|-
TGCGCCAGCAGCCAAGGCGGGTTTGATAATTCACCCCTCCACTTT
CASSQGGFDNSPLHF
>-|TRBV18|TRBJ2-5|TRBD1
TGTGCCAGCTCATGGACAGGGGGGGAGACCCAGTACTTC
CASSWTGGETQYF
>-|TRBV19|TRBJ2-1|TRBD1
TGTGCCAGTAGTATTAGTATCGGAGGACAGGGATACAATGAGCAGTTCTTC
CASSISIGGQGYNEQFF
>-|TRBV29-1|TRBJ2-1|TRBD1
TGCAGCGGGGCGACAGGGGGCGCGCACAATGAGCAGTTCTTC
CSGATGGAHNEQFF
>-|TRBV27|TRBJ1-2|TRBD1
TGTGCCAGCAGTTCGCAGGGGGCACATGGCTACACCTTC
CASSSQGAHGYTF
>-|TRBV9|TRBJ1-2|-
TGTGCCAGCGGACAGATGCAAAACTATGGCTACACCTTC
CASGQMQNYGYTF
>-|TRBV5-1|TRBJ2-5|TRBD2
TGCGCCAGCAGCTTGGACCTAGCGGAAGGCCAGACCCAGTACTTC
CASSLDLAEGQTQYF
>-|TRBV28|TRBJ1-2|TRBD1
TGTGCCAGCAGTTCTCCGGGACAGGGGCCGCAAGATGGCTACACCTTC
CASSSPGQGPQDGYTF
>-|TRBV5-1|TRBJ1-2|-
TGCGCCAGCAGCAGCGGGACGGGCCCTGAGATCTATGGCTACACCTTC
CASSSGTGPEIYGYTF
>-|TRBV28|TRBJ1-2|TRBD1
TGTGCCAGCAGCCCGACAGGGGTGTACTTGGGCTATGGCTACACCTTC
CASSPTGVYLGYGYTF
>-|TRBV19|TRBJ2-1|TRBD1
TGTGCCAGTAGTATCGGGACAGCTATTTACAATGAGCAGTTCTTC
CASSIGTAIYNEQFF
>-|TRBV11-2|TRBJ2-3|-
TGTGCCAGCAGCTTAGATCGTTTGTCAGATACGCAGTATTTT
CASSLDRLSDTQYF
>-|TRBV6-1|TRBJ2-3|TRBD2
TGTGCCAGCAGTGAAACGGCGGGGGTTAGCACAGATACGCAGTATTTT
CASSETAGVSTDTQYF
>once|TRBV19|TRBJ2-2|TRBD2
TGTGCCAGTAGGGTCGTGCTAGCGGGACCCACCGGGGAGCTGTTTTTT
CASRVVLAGPTGELFF
>-|TRBV28|TRBJ2-3|-
TGTGCCACCCAGTTGGGGGGGACAACTACTTCAGATACGCAGTATTTT
CATQLGGTTTSDTQYF
>-|TRBV19|TRBJ1-1|-
TGTGCCAGTTGGGCAGGCGTTTACACTGAAGCTTTCTTT
CASWAGVYTEAFF
>-|TRBV9|TRBJ1-1|-
TGTGCCAGCAGCCCTCAGGTAGGAGGGGACACTGAAGCTTTCTTT
CASSPQVGGDTEAFF
>-|TRBV5-4|TRBJ1-6|-
TGTGCCAGCAGCTTGGGCCAGGATAATTCACCCCTCCACTTT
CASSLGQDNSPLHF
>-|TRBV2|TRBJ2-3|TRBD2
TGTGCCAGCAGTGAAGAGGGCGGGAGGGGAGGAGATACGCAGTATTTT
CASSEEGGRGGDTQYF
>once|TRBV3-1/TRBV3-2|TRBJ1-2|-
TGTGCCAGCAGACCTATCGCAGGGCTTAACTATGGCTACACCTTC
CASRPIAGLNYGYTF
>-|TRBV11-3|TRBJ2-1|-
TGTGCCAGCAGCTTAGGCGGGACCTACAATGAGCAGTTCTTC
CASSLGGTYNEQFF
>-|TRBV2|TRBJ2-2|TRBD2
TGTGCCAGCAGTGAGATGCGGGAGGGTACCGGGGAGCTGTTTTTT
CASSEMREGTGELFF
>-|TRBV5-3|TRBJ1-6|-
TGTGCCAGAAGCTTGCGGGGGGCGTCGGGAAAATCACCCCTCCACTTT
CARSLRGASGKSPLHF
>once|TRBV5-1|TRBJ1-2|-
TGCGCCAGCAGACGGCCCCAGGGGAACTATGGCTACACCTTC
CASRRPQGNYGYTF
>-|TRBV19|TRBJ2-1|TRBD2
TGTGCCAGTACTCTGACTAGCGGGATGGGCTCCTACAATGAGCAGTTCTTC
CASTLTSGMGSYNEQFF
>-|TRBV29-1|TRBJ1-2|-
TGCAGCTCCCGGGGGGGGAGGGACGACTATGGCTACACCTTC
CSSRGGRDDYGYTF
>-|TRBV5-1|TRBJ2-5|TRBD1
TGCGCCAGCAGCCCCTACCGGGACAGGGCAGAGACCCAGTACTTC
CASSPYRDRAETQYF
>-|TRBV7-9|TRBJ2-3|TRBD2
TGTGCCAGCACGTGGGGGGGATCAGATACGCAGTATTTT
CASTWGGSDTQYF
>-|TRBV28|TRBJ2-3|-
TGTGCCAGCAGTTTAGAGGCAGATACGCAGTATTTT
CASSLEADTQYF
>-|TRBV7-9|TRBJ1-5|-
TGTGCCAGCAGTCTACAGGGTGGCAATCAGCCCCAGCATTTT
CASSLQGGNQPQHF
>-|TRBV7-9|TRBJ2-1|-
TGTGCCAGCAGCTTACGGGCGGGGCGAGCGAATGAGCAGTTCTTC
CASSLRAGRANEQFF